These 14 T cell receptor beta chains came from one sample sequenced in a study of T cell changes during pregnancy in multiple sclerosis. Sequencing used immunoSEQ multiplex PCR; TCRdb keeps in-frame clones, though not all of them. The table records around 36,000 clones, 91% of them present only once. Sequencing was performed on CD8+ T cells from peripheral blood mononuclear cells, taken before pregnancy. All receptors derive from a female donor with multiple sclerosis, enrolled in a pregnancy study.

The J gene is TRBJ2-2, the V gene TRBV12-5; possibly TRBD1 for D (5 bases). The CDR3 length is 13 residues. Trimming pared 4 bases from V and 2 bases from J, leaving 5 bases between. The germline gives CDR1 LGHNT, CDR2 FRNRAP. CDR3 nucleotides: TGTGCTAGTGGTTGGACAAACACCGGGGAGCTGTTTTTT. It specifies CASGWTNTGELFF.

The chain recombines TRBV7-9 with TRBJ1-2; 8 bases are a match to TRBD1. The CDR3 consists of 13 residues. The germline V gene encodes CDR1 SEHNR and CDR2 FQNEAQ (reference sequence). The V segment lost 8 bases and the J segment 8 bases; nucleotides outside the gene matches: 10. CDR3 amino acids: CASGPGQDLGYTF. The DNA of the CDR3 is TGTGCCAGCGGACCGGGACAGGACCTAGGCTACACCTTC.

The rearrangement joins TRBV10-3 to TRBJ2-5, with 10 bases fitting TRBD1. Germline CDR1 reads ENHRY; CDR2 reads SYGVKD. The CDR3 length is 16 residues. Trimming removed 3 bases from V and 2 bases from J; junction bases left unmatched: 6. The CDR3 protein is CAISDSTGGLQETQYF. CDR3 DNA: TGTGCCATCAGTGATTCGACAGGGGGCTTGCAAGAGACCCAGTACTTC.

The CDR3 DNA reads as TGTGCCAGCAGTGATATAGGGGTCTACGAGCAGTACTTC. As protein: CASSDIGVYEQYF. V usage is TRBV6-1 and J usage is TRBJ2-7, with D perhaps TRBD1 (5 bases). The CDR3 is 13 residues long. Per the germline V gene, CDR1 is MNHNS and CDR2 is SASEGT. V gave up 3 bases and J gave up 3 bases, with 9 bases separating them.

The V gene is TRBV4-3, the J gene TRBJ2-3; 7 positions match TRBD2. The CDR3 runs 18 residues. Germline-derived CDR1 and CDR2 are LGHNA and YSLEER. Trimming cost V 1 base and J 5 bases; bases outside gene matches: 15. CDR3 protein: CASSQALREPGRRDTQYF. The CDR3 DNA is TGCGCCAGCAGCCAAGCTTTGCGGGAGCCGGGGCGGAGAGATACGCAGTATTTT.

This chain links TRBV28 with TRBJ1-5; D is perhaps TRBD1 (6 bases). The CDR3 covers 16 residues. The V end was cut by 3 bases, the J end by 0 bases, with 12 bases between. The germline V gene has CDR1 MDHEN and CDR2 SYDVKM. The CDR3 is CASSFSGTISNQPQHF. Written as DNA, the CDR3 is TGTGCCAGCAGTTTTTCCGGGACAATTAGCAATCAGCCCCAGCATTTT. Drawing the rest from reference TRBV28 and TRBJ1-5, the complete variable domain is DVKVTQSSRYLVKRTGEKVFLECVQDMDHENMFWYRQDPGLGLRLIYFSYDVKMKEKGDIPEGYSVSREKKERFSLILESASTNQTSMYLCASSFSGTISNQPQHFGDGTRLSIL.

The chain recombines TRBV7-3 with TRBJ2-7; 9 bases fit TRBD2. The junction had 10 bases not matched to a gene; V was cut back by 4 bases and J by 6 bases. CDR3 length equals 15 residues. Germline V gene sequence: CDR1 SGHTA, CDR2 FQGTGA. The CDR3 DNA reads TGTGCCAGCAGCTCTACCTTAGCGGGAGTATCCGAGCAGTACTTC. Residues: CASSSTLAGVSEQYF. Filled out from reference TRBV7-3 and TRBJ2-7, the complete variable domain reads GAGVSQTPSNKVTEKGKYVELRCDPISGHTALYWYRQSLGQGPEFLIYFQGTGAADDSGLPNDRFFAVRPEGSVSTLKIQRTERGDSAVYLCASSSTLAGVSEQYFGPGTRLTVT.

The chain uses TRBV9 and TRBJ2-7, with D unclear. CDR3 size: 15 residues. Germline assignment: CDR1 SGDLS and CDR2 YYNGEE. V shed 0 bases and J shed 1 base, with 11 bases lying between them. CDR3 DNA sequence: TGTGCCAGCAGCGTAGCTGTTGGCGGATCCTACGAGCAGTACTTC. Translation gives CASSVAVGGSYEQYF.

This clone has just one count. This chain joins TRBV28 and TRBJ1-3; D is unclear. This CDR3 spans 14 amino acids. Trimming took off 6 bases at V and 0 bases at J, with 9 bases between the two ends. Germline V CDR1 and CDR2: MDHEN, SYDVKM. The CDR3 nucleotides read TGTGCCAGCAGCCTCTCTACCTCTGGAAACACCATATATTTT. Its protein is CASSLSTSGNTIYF.

V and J are TRBV18 and TRBJ1-3; possibly TRBD1 for D (5 bases). This CDR3 region has 15 residues. From germline, CDR1 is KGHSH and CDR2 LQKENI. Trimming shortened V by 4 bases and J by 4 bases, and 14 bases separated the two germline ends. The CDR3 nucleotides are TGTGCCAGCTCACGGTCGGGACTCAAAGGAAACACCATATATTTT. Translation gives CASSRSGLKGNTIYF.

This clone came up a few times. The rearrangement uses TRBV30 and TRBJ1-5, with TRBD1 matching 10 bases. The V gene's germline CDR1 is GTSNPN and CDR2 SVGIG (reference sequence). This CDR3 region has 18 residues. The V segment lost 0 bases and the J segment 5 bases; nucleotides outside the gene matches: 13. The CDR3 protein is CAWSVAGQGNFWDQPQHF. Written as DNA, the CDR3 is TGTGCCTGGAGTGTCGCGGGACAGGGGAATTTTTGGGATCAGCCCCAGCATTTT.

J is TRBJ2-1 and V is TRBV29-1; 9 bases align to TRBD1. Germline CDR1 is SQVTM and CDR2 is ANQGSEA. V lost 6 bases to trimming and J lost 6 bases; unmatched junction nucleotides: 9. The CDR3 covers 14 residues. The CDR3 coding sequence is TGCAGCGTCACCGGGACAGGGTTCCGCAATGAGCAGTTCTTC. This gives the protein CSVTGTGFRNEQFF.

This rearrangement joins TRBV9 to TRBJ2-2; TRBD1 agrees at 7 bases. The J segment lost 2 bases and the V segment lost 7 bases, leaving 11 bases of the junction unmatched. The CDR3 contains 16 residues. Germline CDR1 is SGDLS and CDR2 is YYNGEE. CDR3 nucleotide sequence: TGTGCCAGCGGGGATGGAAGAGGGGGCAACACCGGGGAGCTGTTTTTT. Residues: CASGDGRGGNTGELFF.

The chain is built from TRBV4-1 and TRBJ2-4, with 8 bases identical to TRBD1. CDR1 is MGHRA and CDR2 is YSYEKL in the germline V gene. After removal of 0 bases from V and 6 bases from J, the junction contained 4 bases not matched to a gene. This CDR3 is 15 amino acids long. The CDR3 spells CASSQDPGGGNIQYF. Written as DNA, the CDR3 is TGCGCCAGCAGCCAAGATCCAGGGGGCGGAAACATTCAGTACTTC.